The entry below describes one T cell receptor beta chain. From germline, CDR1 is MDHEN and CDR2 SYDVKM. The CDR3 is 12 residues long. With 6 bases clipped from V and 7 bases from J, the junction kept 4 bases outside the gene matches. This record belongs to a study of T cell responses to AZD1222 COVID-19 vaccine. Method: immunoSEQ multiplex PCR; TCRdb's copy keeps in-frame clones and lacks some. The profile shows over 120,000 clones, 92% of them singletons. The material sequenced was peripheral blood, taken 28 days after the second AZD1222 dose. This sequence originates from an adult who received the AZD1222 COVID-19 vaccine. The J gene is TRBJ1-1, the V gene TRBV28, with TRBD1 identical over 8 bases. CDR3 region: CASRRTGYEAFF. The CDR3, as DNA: TGTGCCAGCAGACGGACAGGGTATGAAGCTTTCTTT.